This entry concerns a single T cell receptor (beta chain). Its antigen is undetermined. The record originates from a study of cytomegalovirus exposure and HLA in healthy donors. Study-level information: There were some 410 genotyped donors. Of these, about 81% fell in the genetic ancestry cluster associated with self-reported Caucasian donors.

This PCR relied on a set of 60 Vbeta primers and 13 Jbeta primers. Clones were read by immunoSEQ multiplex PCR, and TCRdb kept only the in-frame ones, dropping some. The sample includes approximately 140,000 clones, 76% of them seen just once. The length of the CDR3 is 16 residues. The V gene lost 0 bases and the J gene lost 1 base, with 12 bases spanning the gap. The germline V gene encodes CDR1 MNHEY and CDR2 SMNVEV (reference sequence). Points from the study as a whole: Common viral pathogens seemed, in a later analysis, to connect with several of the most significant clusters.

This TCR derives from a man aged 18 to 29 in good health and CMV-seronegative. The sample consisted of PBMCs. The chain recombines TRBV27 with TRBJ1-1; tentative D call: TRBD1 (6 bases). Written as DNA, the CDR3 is TGTGCCAGCAGTTTATCCGGGACAACCCAGAACACTGAAGCTTTCTTT. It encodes CASSLSGTTQNTEAFF.